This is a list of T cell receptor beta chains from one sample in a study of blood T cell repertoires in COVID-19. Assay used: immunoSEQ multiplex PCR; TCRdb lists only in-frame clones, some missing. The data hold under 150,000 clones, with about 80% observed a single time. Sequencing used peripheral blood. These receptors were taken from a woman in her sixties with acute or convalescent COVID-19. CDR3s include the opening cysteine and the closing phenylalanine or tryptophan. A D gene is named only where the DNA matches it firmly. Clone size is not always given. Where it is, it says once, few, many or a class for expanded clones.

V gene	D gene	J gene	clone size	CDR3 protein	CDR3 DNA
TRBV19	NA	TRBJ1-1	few	CASSIEEGYTEAFF	TGTGCCAGTAGTATAGAGGAGGGGTACACTGAAGCTTTCTTT
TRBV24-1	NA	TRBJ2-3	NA	CATSGTASTDTQYF	TGTGCCACCAGTGGGACAGCTAGCACAGATACGCAGTATTTT
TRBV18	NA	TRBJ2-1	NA	CASLAPPYNEQFF	TGTGCCAGCCTAGCCCCCCCCTACAATGAGCAGTTCTTC
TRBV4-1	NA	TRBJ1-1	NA	CASSQASGTEAFF	TGCGCCAGCAGCCAAGCGAGCGGGACTGAAGCTTTCTTT
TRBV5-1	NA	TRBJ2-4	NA	CASSLDVGAVAKNIQYF	TGCGCCAGCAGCTTGGATGTGGGGGCGGTAGCCAAAAACATTCAGTACTTC
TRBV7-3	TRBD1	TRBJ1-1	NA	CASSPWTGGGEAFF	TGTGCCAGCAGCCCGTGGACAGGGGGAGGTGAAGCTTTCTTT
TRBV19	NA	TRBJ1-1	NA	CASRAGEAVYTEAFF	TGTGCCAGTAGGGCTGGGGAGGCGGTGTACACTGAAGCTTTCTTT
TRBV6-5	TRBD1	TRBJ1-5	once	CASSYGQGRNQPQHF	TGTGCCAGCAGTTACGGACAGGGTCGCAATCAGCCCCAGCATTTT
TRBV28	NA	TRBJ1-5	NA	CASSLWQLLRGQPQHF	TGTGCCAGCAGTTTATGGCAGCTTCTACGGGGTCAGCCCCAGCATTTT
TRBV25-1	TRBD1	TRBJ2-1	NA	CASSGGTVYNEQFF	TGTGCCAGCAGTGGAGGGACAGTTTACAATGAGCAGTTCTTC
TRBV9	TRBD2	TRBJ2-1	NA	CASSVAGGRAFSNEQFF	TGTGCCAGCAGCGTAGCCGGCGGGAGAGCCTTTAGCAATGAGCAGTTCTTC
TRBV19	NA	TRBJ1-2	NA	CASSSAGLAPISGYTF	TGTGCCAGTAGTAGTGCAGGTCTGGCCCCAATCTCTGGCTACACCTTC